These T cell receptor beta chains were read from a single sample in a study of blood T cell repertoires in COVID-19. Sequencing used immunoSEQ multiplex PCR; TCRdb keeps in-frame clones, though not all of them. The data show hundreds of thousands of clones, around 89% seen once. The specimen was peripheral blood. The origin of the receptors is a woman aged 55-70 years with acute or convalescent COVID-19. Both conserved end residues are part of each CDR3. The order of the fields is clone size, D gene, J gene, V gene, CDR3 protein, CDR3 DNA. The D gene is left open where the match is weak. Only part of the rows carry a size: once, few, many, or a class if the clone is expanded.

clone size: .; D gene: .; J gene: TRBJ1-2; V gene: TRBV14; CDR3 protein: CASSQIGANYGYTF; CDR3 DNA: TGTGCCAGCAGCCAAATAGGAGCTAACTATGGCTACACCTTC
clone size: .; D gene: .; J gene: TRBJ1-5; V gene: TRBV6-2/TRBV6-3; CDR3 protein: CASSHSTGTSSPQHF; CDR3 DNA: TGTGCCAGCAGCCACTCGACGGGTACCTCATCGCCCCAGCATTTT
clone size: once; D gene: TRBD2; J gene: TRBJ2-1; V gene: TRBV6-1; CDR3 protein: CASSEALAGAYNEQFF; CDR3 DNA: TGTGCCAGCAGTGAAGCGCTAGCGGGGGCCTACAATGAGCAGTTCTTC
clone size: .; D gene: TRBD1; J gene: TRBJ1-2; V gene: TRBV5-4; CDR3 protein: CASSILTGMLGYTF; CDR3 DNA: TGTGCCAGCAGCATACTGACAGGGATGCTTGGCTACACCTTC
clone size: .; D gene: .; J gene: TRBJ2-7; V gene: TRBV5-1; CDR3 protein: CASSADSYEQYF; CDR3 DNA: TGCGCCAGCAGCGCAGACAGTTACGAGCAGTACTTC
clone size: once; D gene: .; J gene: TRBJ2-3; V gene: TRBV4-3; CDR3 protein: CASSQGSGLSTDTQYF; CDR3 DNA: TGCGCCAGCAGCCAAGGTTCGGGACTCAGCACAGATACGCAGTATTTT
clone size: .; D gene: TRBD2; J gene: TRBJ2-1; V gene: TRBV7-8; CDR3 protein: CASSPGLARFNEQFF; CDR3 DNA: TGTGCCAGCAGCCCGGGACTAGCGCGGTTCAATGAGCAGTTCTTC
clone size: .; D gene: .; J gene: TRBJ2-5; V gene: TRBV14; CDR3 protein: CASTLTGQETQYF; CDR3 DNA: TGTGCCAGCACATTGACAGGTCAAGAGACCCAGTACTTC
clone size: once; D gene: TRBD1; J gene: TRBJ1-1; V gene: TRBV28; CDR3 protein: CASSPPTGVITEAFF; CDR3 DNA: TGTGCCAGCAGTCCACCTACAGGGGTGATCACTGAAGCTTTCTTT
clone size: .; D gene: .; J gene: TRBJ2-7; V gene: TRBV30; CDR3 protein: CAWSPPYSYEQYF; CDR3 DNA: TGTGCCTGGAGCCCCCCCTATTCCTACGAGCAGTACTTC
clone size: .; D gene: TRBD1; J gene: TRBJ2-3; V gene: TRBV5-8; CDR3 protein: CASSLPGQSTDTQYF; CDR3 DNA: TGTGCCAGCAGCCTGCCGGGACAGAGCACAGATACGCAGTATTTT
clone size: .; D gene: TRBD2; J gene: TRBJ2-3; V gene: TRBV19; CDR3 protein: CASSIRSGSGDTQYF; CDR3 DNA: TGTGCCAGTAGTATTCGTAGCGGGAGCGGAGATACGCAGTATTTT
clone size: .; D gene: .; J gene: TRBJ2-3; V gene: TRBV7-3; CDR3 protein: CASSSDQGIGTDTQYF; CDR3 DNA: TGTGCCAGCAGCTCCGATCAGGGGATAGGCACAGATACGCAGTATTTT
clone size: .; D gene: .; J gene: TRBJ1-5; V gene: TRBV28; CDR3 protein: CASSLGGINSNQPQHF; CDR3 DNA: TGTGCCAGCAGTTTGGGGGGGATTAATAGCAATCAGCCCCAGCATTTT
clone size: .; D gene: .; J gene: TRBJ1-3; V gene: TRBV11-2; CDR3 protein: CASSSPPGNTIYF; CDR3 DNA: TGTGCCAGCAGCTCCCCTCCTGGAAACACCATATATTTT
clone size: .; D gene: TRBD2; J gene: TRBJ2-1; V gene: TRBV9; CDR3 protein: CASSVAPSGTLGEQFF; CDR3 DNA: TGTGCCAGCAGCGTAGCCCCTAGCGGGACCCTCGGGGAGCAGTTCTTC
clone size: .; D gene: TRBD1; J gene: TRBJ1-1; V gene: TRBV5-1; CDR3 protein: CASSSPGGSAEAFF; CDR3 DNA: TGCGCCAGCAGCTCTCCAGGGGGGTCGGCCGAAGCTTTCTTT
clone size: .; D gene: .; J gene: TRBJ2-3; V gene: TRBV6-2/TRBV6-3; CDR3 protein: CASSSRSGITDTQYF; CDR3 DNA: TGTGCCAGCAGTTCGCGTAGCGGAATCACAGATACGCAGTATTTT
clone size: .; D gene: TRBD2; J gene: TRBJ2-3; V gene: TRBV5-1; CDR3 protein: CASSGDYPTDTQYF; CDR3 DNA: TGCGCCAGCAGCGGGGACTACCCCACAGATACGCAGTATTTT
clone size: .; D gene: .; J gene: TRBJ1-1; V gene: TRBV6-6; CDR3 protein: CASISFPGMRSEAFF; CDR3 DNA: TGTGCCAGCATCTCCTTTCCGGGTATGAGGTCTGAAGCTTTCTTT
clone size: .; D gene: .; J gene: TRBJ2-3; V gene: TRBV10-3; CDR3 protein: CAIRSLDTQYF; CDR3 DNA: TGTGCCATCAGGTCGTTGGATACGCAGTATTTT
clone size: .; D gene: .; J gene: TRBJ1-2; V gene: TRBV27; CDR3 protein: CASSVRGNYGYTF; CDR3 DNA: TGTGCCAGCAGTGTCAGGGGTAACTATGGCTACACCTTC
clone size: .; D gene: .; J gene: TRBJ1-4; V gene: TRBV7-2; CDR3 protein: CASSRNRDEKLFF; CDR3 DNA: TGTGCCAGCAGCAGGAACAGGGATGAAAAACTGTTTTTT
clone size: .; D gene: .; J gene: TRBJ1-1; V gene: TRBV5-4; CDR3 protein: CASSPVGPTEAFF; CDR3 DNA: TGTGCCAGCAGCCCAGTGGGGCCCACTGAAGCTTTCTTT
clone size: .; D gene: TRBD1; J gene: TRBJ1-1; V gene: TRBV10-3; CDR3 protein: CAISGFDRANEAFF; CDR3 DNA: TGTGCCATCAGTGGGTTCGACAGGGCGAACGAAGCTTTCTTT
clone size: .; D gene: TRBD2; J gene: TRBJ2-7; V gene: TRBV5-4; CDR3 protein: CATTRGLAGVEDEQYF; CDR3 DNA: TGTGCTACGACGAGGGGACTAGCGGGAGTAGAAGACGAGCAGTACTTC
clone size: .; D gene: .; J gene: TRBJ2-7; V gene: TRBV3-1/TRBV3-2; CDR3 protein: CASSQDTRGGSYEQYF; CDR3 DNA: TGTGCCAGCAGCCAAGATACAAGGGGAGGCTCCTACGAGCAGTACTTC
clone size: .; D gene: .; J gene: TRBJ1-5; V gene: TRBV2; CDR3 protein: CASTFPGGNSNQPQHF; CDR3 DNA: TGTGCCAGCACCTTCCCGGGGGGAAATAGCAATCAGCCCCAGCATTTT
clone size: .; D gene: .; J gene: TRBJ2-1; V gene: TRBV28; CDR3 protein: CASKEVNEQFF; CDR3 DNA: TGTGCCAGCAAGGAGGTCAATGAGCAGTTCTTC
clone size: .; D gene: .; J gene: TRBJ1-4; V gene: TRBV5-1; CDR3 protein: CASSLGQGGEKLFF; CDR3 DNA: TGCGCCAGCAGCTTGGGTCAGGGAGGTGAAAAACTGTTTTTT
clone size: .; D gene: TRBD1; J gene: TRBJ1-4; V gene: TRBV7-8; CDR3 protein: CASSALNRGPNEKLFF; CDR3 DNA: TGTGCCAGCAGCGCACTGAACAGGGGCCCTAATGAAAAACTGTTTTTT
clone size: .; D gene: TRBD1; J gene: TRBJ1-2; V gene: TRBV7-8; CDR3 protein: CASRFRGQGGDYGYTF; CDR3 DNA: TGTGCCAGCAGATTCCGCGGACAGGGGGGAGACTATGGCTACACCTTC
clone size: .; D gene: .; J gene: TRBJ2-5; V gene: TRBV5-1; CDR3 protein: CASSLGQEQETQYF; CDR3 DNA: TGCGCCAGCAGCTTGGGCCAGGAACAAGAGACCCAGTACTTC
clone size: .; D gene: .; J gene: TRBJ2-2; V gene: TRBV4-3; CDR3 protein: CASSPGTKREITGELFF; CDR3 DNA: TGCGCCAGCAGCCCCGGGACCAAACGGGAGATTACCGGGGAGCTGTTTTTT
clone size: .; D gene: TRBD2; J gene: TRBJ2-4; V gene: TRBV18; CDR3 protein: CASSPPGLAGGLAKNIQYF; CDR3 DNA: TGTGCCAGCTCACCACCGGGACTAGCGGGGGGCCTAGCCAAAAACATTCAGTACTTC
clone size: few; D gene: .; J gene: TRBJ1-2; V gene: TRBV4-3; CDR3 protein: CASSQDPRANYGYTF; CDR3 DNA: TGCGCCAGCAGCCAAGATCCGAGAGCTAACTATGGCTACACCTTC
clone size: .; D gene: TRBD1; J gene: TRBJ1-1; V gene: TRBV19; CDR3 protein: CASSMGQGRTEAFF; CDR3 DNA: TGTGCCAGTAGTATGGGACAGGGACGCACTGAAGCTTTCTTT
clone size: .; D gene: .; J gene: TRBJ2-1; V gene: TRBV4-1; CDR3 protein: CASSQQGSTKFF; CDR3 DNA: TGCGCCAGCAGCCAACAGGGTTCGACGAAGTTCTTC